The sequence of this TCR beta chain was determined in a study of PD-L1 blockade in urothelial cancer. The method was immunoSEQ multiplex PCR; TCRdb's version includes in-frame clones alone and lacks a portion of them. This table has roughly 50,000 clones, 85% appearing once. This clone was found once. Described time point: pretreatment peripheral blood. This receptor was obtained from a man between 65 and 85 years old with urothelial cancer. Sample: PBMCs, taken around atezolizumab (anti-PD-L1) treatment.

CDR3 residues: CASSFPTGLGGNTIYF. CDR3 bases: TGTGCCAGCAGTTTCCCGACAGGGTTAGGTGGAAACACCATATATTTT. The chain joins TRBV28 to TRBJ1-3; 7 bases line up with TRBD1. The V segment lost 3 bases and the J segment 3 bases; nucleotides outside the gene matches: 8. Germline values: CDR1 MDHEN, CDR2 SYDVKM. The CDR3 is made up of 16 amino acids.